A selection of T cell receptor beta chains follows, all from one sample in a study of cytomegalovirus exposure and HLA in healthy donors. Sequenced by immunoSEQ multiplex PCR; TCRdb stores in-frame clones only, minus some. Of about 98,000 clones listed, around 75% were seen once; the top ten hold roughly 11%. The sample consisted of PBMCs. The receptor source for this set is a man younger than 35 in good health and CMV-seropositive. Each CDR3 is given with its conserved first and last residue. Only part of the rows carry a size: once, few, many, or a class if the clone is expanded.

J | size | V | CDR3
TRBJ2-6 | . | TRBV30 | CAWTPRQGTGANVLTF
TRBJ2-5 | . | TRBV5-6 | CASSLPGLQETQYF
TRBJ2-7 | . | TRBV9 | CASSPRVTGSYEQYF
TRBJ2-7 | . | TRBV5-1 | CASSTPRGSQQYF
TRBJ2-1 | . | TRBV28 | CASSLLGAFEQFF
TRBJ1-4 | . | TRBV28 | CASSLGWQGNEKLFF
TRBJ2-7 | . | TRBV11-2 | CASSLGLAGSYEQYF
TRBJ1-2 | . | TRBV5-6 | CASSPGGLADGYTF
TRBJ2-2 | . | TRBV7-3 | CASSPTTGYPTGELFF
TRBJ1-3 | . | TRBV5-1 | CASSLVGGTAGNTIYF
TRBJ2-1 | few | TRBV28 | CASSGGTLLSYNEQFF
TRBJ2-6 | . | TRBV5-4 | CASSQGGVRSGANVLTF
TRBJ2-1 | . | TRBV15 | CATSREPTGLRRDNEQFF
TRBJ1-5 | . | TRBV6-1 | CASRDRGWTNQPQHF
TRBJ1-5 | . | TRBV10-3 | CAISRQGKPQHF
TRBJ1-1 | . | TRBV7-9 | CASSGGNTEAFF
TRBJ1-4 | . | TRBV6-5 | CASSPGQGLRLFF
TRBJ1-6 | once | TRBV4-1 | CASSTGGDYNSPLHF
TRBJ1-5 | . | TRBV6-6 | CASRDTVGSNQPQHF
TRBJ1-1 | . | TRBV30 | CAWSSDTEAFF